One sample yielded the 27 T cell receptor beta chains listed below, sequenced in a study of blood T cell repertoires in COVID-19. Profiled with immunoSEQ multiplex PCR; TCRdb holds only in-frame clones, not every one. The data contain around 160,000 clones, roughly 86% of them singletons. The sample consisted of peripheral blood. These receptors were taken from a man in his late teens or twenties with acute or convalescent COVID-19.

The chain couples TRBV7-9 to TRBJ2-7, with no clear D. V lost 2 bases, J lost 5 bases, and 4 bases lay in between. The CDR3 is made up of 11 amino acids. The germline CDR1 and CDR2 sequences are SEHNR and FQNEAQ (reference sequence). The DNA for the CDR3 is TGTGCCAGCAGCTTACGCGACGAGCAGTACTTC. Translation gives CASSLRDEQYF.

The chain is built from TRBV2 and TRBJ2-3; 12 positions agree with TRBD2. Germline V gene lookup returns CDR1 SNHLY and CDR2 FYNNEI. After removal of 6 bases from V and 0 bases from J, the junction contained 4 bases not matched to a gene. The CDR3 length is 16 residues. The CDR3 region is CASSRGLAGSTDTQYF. CDR3 in DNA: TGTGCCAGCAGCCGCGGACTAGCGGGGAGCACAGATACGCAGTATTTT. The full variable domain, in which reference TRBV2 and TRBJ2-3 provide the parts outside the CDR3, is EPEVTQTPSHQVTQMGQEVILRCVPISNHLYFYWYRQILGQKVEFLVSFYNNEISEKSEIFDDQFSVERPDGSNFTLKIRSTKLEDSAMYFCASSRGLAGSTDTQYFGPGTRLTVL.

The V and J genes are TRBV6-5 and TRBJ1-2, with 8 bases that match TRBD1. This CDR3 has 15 amino acids. With V trimmed by 3 bases and J by 5 bases, 8 bases remained unmatched. Germline CDR1 MNHEY, CDR2 SVGAGI. The DNA for the CDR3 is TGTGCCAGCAGTTATCAGACAGGGGCCGTGTATGGCTACACCTTC. Encoded protein: CASSYQTGAVYGYTF.

The V and J genes are TRBV29-1 and TRBJ2-5, with no clear D. With 3 bases removed from V and 0 bases from J, the gap between germline ends came to 5 bases. There are 12 residues in the CDR3. CDR1 and CDR2 (germline): SQVTM, ANQGSEA. The CDR3 DNA reads TGCAGCGTTGATAGAAACCAAGAGACCCAGTACTTC. Its translation is CSVDRNQETQYF.

The CDR3 region is CASSPVAGGVNEQFF. CDR3 nucleotide sequence: TGTGCCAGCTCACCAGTGGCGGGGGGAGTCAATGAGCAGTTCTTC. The chain recombines TRBV18 with TRBJ2-1; TRBD2 aligns across 8 bases. The CDR3 has 15 residues. V dropped 2 bases and J dropped 6; count of bases not matched to a gene: 6. Per germline, CDR1 KGHSH and CDR2 LQKENI.

This clone was detected a few times. The chain carries TRBV2 and TRBJ2-1; 8 bases are a match to TRBD2. V trimming: 6 bases; J trimming: 4 bases; junction bases outside the gene matches: 5. Germline CDR1 and CDR2: SNHLY and FYNNEI. The CDR3 is 14 residues long. For the CDR3, the DNA is TGTGCCAGCAGGCCAGCGGGGGAATACAATGAGCAGTTCTTC. This codes for CASRPAGEYNEQFF. The full variable domain, completed using reference TRBV2 and TRBJ2-1, is EPEVTQTPSHQVTQMGQEVILRCVPISNHLYFYWYRQILGQKVEFLVSFYNNEISEKSEIFDDQFSVERPDGSNFTLKIRSTKLEDSAMYFCASRPAGEYNEQFFGPGTRLTVL.

The chain joins TRBV18 to TRBJ1-6; 7 bases are shared with TRBD1. The CDR3 totals 15 residues. Losses at the gene ends were 1 base for V and 7 bases for J; bases not matched to a gene: 4. Germline CDR1 is KGHSH and CDR2 is LQKENI. CDR3 residues: CASSPQGARNSPLHF. DNA of the CDR3: TGTGCCAGCTCACCACAGGGGGCGCGGAATTCACCCCTCCACTTT.

This rearrangement joins TRBV18 to TRBJ2-3, with TRBD1 as a possible D gene (6 bases). Germline loops: CDR1 KGHSH, CDR2 LQKENI. The ends were cut back, 4 bases at V and 1 base at J, with 9 bases in the middle. The CDR3 extends over 14 amino acids. The CDR3 bases are TGTGCCAGCTCACTACAGGGTGGCACAGATACGCAGTATTTT. Its translation: CASSLQGGTDTQYF. The whole variable domain, filled in from reference TRBV18 and TRBJ2-3, reads NAGVMQNPRHLVRRRGQEARLRCSPMKGHSHVYWYRQLPEEGLKFMVYLQKENIIDESGMPKERFSAEFPKEGPSILRIQQVVRGDSAAYFCASSLQGGTDTQYFGPGTRLTVL.

CDR3 region: CASSVQAGGRTDTQYF. The CDR3 bases are TGTGCCAGCAGCGTACAGGCGGGGGGCCGCACAGATACGCAGTATTTT. The chain combines TRBV9 with TRBJ2-3; TRBD2 aligns across 8 bases. The CDR3 has 16 residues. Looked up from germline, CDR1 is SGDLS and CDR2 is YYNGEE. With V trimmed by 1 base and J by 1 base, 5 bases remained unmatched.

The chain couples TRBV2 to TRBJ2-2, with 8 bases aligning to TRBD2. With 8 bases clipped from V and 4 bases from J, the junction kept 6 bases outside the gene matches. CDR1 SNHLY and CDR2 FYNNEI come from the germline V gene. The CDR3 is made up of 14 amino acids. The CDR3 here is CASSGTRPTGELFF. The CDR3 DNA sequence: TGTGCCAGCTCCGGGACTAGACCCACCGGGGAGCTGTTTTTT.

The chain uses TRBV6-2 or TRBV6-3 and TRBJ2-1; 15 bases are shared with TRBD2. CDR1 is MNHEY, CDR2 SVGEGT, per germline. After removal of 6 bases from V and 4 bases from J, the junction contained 7 bases not matched to a gene. This CDR3 contains 17 residues. The CDR3 DNA follows: TGTGCCAGCAGCTCTGGGACTAGCGGGGGGAAATACAATGAGCAGTTCTTC. It translates to CASSSGTSGGKYNEQFF.

The chain recombines TRBV19 with TRBJ1-5; 7 nucleotides agree with TRBD1. The junction had 6 bases not matched to a gene; V was cut back by 6 bases and J by 4 bases. This CDR3 comprises 14 residues. Per the germline V gene, CDR1 is LNHDA and CDR2 is SQIVND (reference sequence). The CDR3 spells CASSVGQDNQPQHF. CDR3 sequence (DNA): TGTGCCAGTAGCGTCGGACAGGATAATCAGCCCCAGCATTTT.

V is TRBV3-1 (or the pseudogene TRBV3-2) and J is TRBJ2-1; 9 bases align to TRBD1. Germline V gene lookup returns CDR1 LGHDT and CDR2 YNNKEL (reference sequence). The CDR3 runs 15 residues. Losses at the gene ends were 1 base for V and 8 bases for J; bases not matched to a gene: 6. This chain's CDR3 is CASSQGTGAYDEQFF. As DNA, the CDR3 is TGTGCCAGCAGCCAAGGGACAGGGGCTTACGATGAGCAGTTCTTC.

The rearrangement uses TRBV19 and TRBJ1-1; D may be TRBD1 (6 bases). The CDR3 has 14 residues. Germline CDR1 is LNHDA and CDR2 is SQIVND (reference sequence). V was cut by 3 bases and J by 1 base, with 9 bases left in between. The DNA for the CDR3 is TGTGCCAGTAGTATGGGACAATGGAACACTGAAGCTTTCTTT. Translating gives CASSMGQWNTEAFF. The full variable domain, completed using reference TRBV19 and TRBJ1-1, is DGGITQSPKYLFRKEGQNVTLSCEQNLNHDAMYWYRQDPGQGLRLIYYSQIVNDFQKGDIAEGYSVSREKKESFPLTVTSAQKNPTAFYLCASSMGQWNTEAFFGQGTRLTVV.

This clone turned up a few times. V is TRBV12-3 or TRBV12-4 and J is TRBJ1-3; D remains ambiguous. The CDR3 runs to 13 residues. The V gene lost 3 bases and the J gene lost 0 bases, with 3 bases spanning the gap. For the CDR3, the DNA is TGTGCCAGCAGTTTTAACTCTGGAAACACCATATATTTT. It translates to CASSFNSGNTIYF.

The chain combines TRBV24-1 with TRBJ2-3; 10 bases line up with TRBD1. Germline V gives CDR1 KGHDR, CDR2 SFDVKD. The ends lost 3 bases at V and 2 bases at J; junction bases unmatched: 7. The CDR3 loop spans 17 amino acids. CDR3 sequence (DNA): TGTGCCACCAGTGATGCGGGACAGGGGTCCTTCACAGATACGCAGTATTTT. Protein sequence: CATSDAGQGSFTDTQYF.

This clone showed up just once. This chain connects TRBV29-1 to TRBJ2-3; 11 bases agree with TRBD2. With V trimmed by 5 bases and J by 0 bases, 13 bases remained unmatched. The CDR3 extends over 18 amino acids. Germline values: CDR1 SQVTM, CDR2 ANQGSEA. CDR3 sequence: CSVHGWVSGGVSTDTQYF. CDR3 nucleotides: TGCAGCGTTCATGGATGGGTTAGCGGGGGGGTTAGCACAGATACGCAGTATTTT.

This sequence joins TRBV5-5 and TRBJ2-3; possible D gene TRBD1, 7 bases. The germline V and J ends were trimmed by 1 base and 4 bases, with 16 bases remaining between them. Germline CDR1 and CDR2: SGHKS and YYEKEE (reference sequence). The CDR3 has 16 amino acids. Here the CDR3 reads CASSLMGRGESDTQYF. CDR3 sequence (DNA): TGTGCCAGCAGCTTGATGGGCAGGGGGGAATCAGATACGCAGTATTTT.

The chain couples TRBV7-9 to TRBJ1-2; unclear D gene. CDR1 and CDR2 (germline): SEHNR, FQNEAQ (reference sequence). The CDR3 spans 13 residues. V shed 5 bases and J shed 5 bases, with 12 bases lying between them. The CDR3 sequence: CASSPSTQYGYTF. The CDR3, as DNA: TGTGCCAGCAGCCCATCTACCCAATATGGCTACACCTTC.

V is TRBV30 and J is TRBJ2-3; TRBD1 matches 10 bases. The CDR3 extends over 15 amino acids. After removal of 2 bases from V and 5 bases from J, the junction contained 7 bases not matched to a gene. Germline-derived CDR1 and CDR2 are GTSNPN and SVGIG (reference sequence). DNA of the CDR3: TGTGCCTGGAGTCGGACAGGGGGTATATTAGATACGCAGTATTTT. This codes for CAWSRTGGILDTQYF.

V and J are TRBV7-9 and TRBJ1-5, with TRBD1 matching over 8 bases. The CDR3 is made up of 16 amino acids. Germline-derived CDR1 and CDR2 are SEHNR and FQNEAQ (reference sequence). J was trimmed by 4 bases and V by 3 bases; bases with no gene match: 8. The CDR3 here is CASSFGPDRANQPQHF. DNA of the CDR3: TGTGCCAGCAGCTTCGGACCGGACAGGGCAAATCAGCCCCAGCATTTT.

This chain connects TRBV7-8 to TRBJ2-1, with D possibly being TRBD2 (5 bases). In germline, CDR1 is SGHVS, CDR2 FQNEAQ. The CDR3 spans 13 residues. V was cut by 5 bases and J by 8 bases, with 13 bases left in between. This CDR3 is CASSRGLLDEQFF. The CDR3, as DNA: TGTGCCAGCAGCCGCGGGTTACTCGATGAGCAGTTCTTC. The variable domain in full, with the rest retrieved from reference TRBV7-8 and TRBJ2-1, is GAGVSQSPRYKVAKRGQDVALRCDPISGHVSLFWYQQALGQGPEFLTYFQNEAQLDKSGLPSDRFFAERPEGSVSTLKIQRTQQEDSAVYLCASSRGLLDEQFFGPGTRLTVL.

V and J are TRBV2 and TRBJ1-1, with 9 bases aligning to TRBD1. V shed 4 bases and J 0 bases; nucleotides not matched to a gene: 3. The CDR3 length is 15 residues. Germline V gene lookup returns CDR1 SNHLY and CDR2 FYNNEI. In DNA, the CDR3 is TGTGCCAGCAGTGTAACAGGGGGCTTGAACACTGAAGCTTTCTTT. This sequence encodes CASSVTGGLNTEAFF.

V gene TRBV3-1 (or the pseudogene TRBV3-2) combines with J gene TRBJ1-2; a weak D match, TRBD1 (5 bases). This CDR3 is 14 amino acids long. V lost 3 bases and J lost 2, with 10 bases in between. Germline V CDR1 and CDR2: LGHDT, YNNKEL (reference sequence). The CDR3 sequence: CASSQVGVNYGYTF. DNA of the CDR3: TGTGCCAGCAGCCAGGTAGGGGTCAACTATGGCTACACCTTC.

The chain combines TRBV6-2 or TRBV6-3 with TRBJ2-1, with TRBD2 identical over 10 bases. CDR1 is MNHEY and CDR2 is SVGEGT in the germline V gene. The J segment lost 2 bases and the V segment lost 4 bases, leaving 11 bases of the junction unmatched. There are 18 residues in the CDR3. CDR3 DNA: TGTGCCAGCAGTTCTCACACTAGCGGGGTCGTCCCCTACAATGAGCAGTTCTTC. It translates to CASSSHTSGVVPYNEQFF.

This clone appeared a few times. The chain is built from TRBV6-1 and TRBJ2-7, with 10 bases that match TRBD1. The V and J ends lost 1 base and 2 bases, in that order; junction bases with no gene match: 5. CDR1 is MNHNS and CDR2 is SASEGT in the germline V gene. The CDR3 has 16 residues. This CDR3 reads CASSEVGQGLPYEQYF. As DNA, the CDR3 is TGTGCCAGCAGTGAAGTGGGACAGGGGCTGCCCTACGAGCAGTACTTC.

The genes are TRBV9 and TRBJ2-2; 7 bases are a match to TRBD1. The V and J ends lost 3 bases and 5 bases, in that order; junction bases with no gene match: 7. Germline V gene data show CDR1 as SGDLS and CDR2 as YYNGEE. The CDR3 extends over 15 amino acids. The CDR3 nucleotides read TGTGCCAGCAGCGGAATAATACAGGGGACCGGGGAGCTGTTTTTT. It translates to CASSGIIQGTGELFF.